The rows below give T cell receptor beta chains drawn from one sample of a study of cytomegalovirus exposure and HLA in healthy donors. Sequenced by immunoSEQ multiplex PCR; TCRdb stores in-frame clones only, minus some. Of 75,000 to 85,000 clones listed, approximately 90% are singletons. Specimen: PBMCs. The receptor source for this set is a man aged 25 to 40 in good health and CMV-seronegative. CDR3s include the opening cysteine and the closing phenylalanine or tryptophan. Each record gives: clone size, V gene, D gene, J gene, CDR3 protein, CDR3 DNA. The D gene is left open where the match is weak. Size is stated for part of the rows, as once, few or many counts, or as a class when the clone is expanded.

clone size: NA; V gene: TRBV11-2; D gene: TRBD1; J gene: TRBJ2-2; CDR3 protein: CASREGTGYTGELFF; CDR3 DNA: TGTGCCAGCAGGGAAGGGACAGGGTACACCGGGGAGCTGTTTTTT
clone size: NA; V gene: TRBV6-1; D gene: NA; J gene: TRBJ1-5; CDR3 protein: CASSGDKNQPQHF; CDR3 DNA: TGTGCCAGCAGTGGGGACAAAAATCAGCCCCAGCATTTT
clone size: NA; V gene: TRBV11-3; D gene: NA; J gene: TRBJ2-2; CDR3 protein: CASSFPRGDISGELFF; CDR3 DNA: TGTGCCAGCAGCTTTCCTCGGGGGGACATCTCCGGGGAGCTGTTTTTT
clone size: NA; V gene: TRBV5-4; D gene: TRBD1; J gene: TRBJ2-1; CDR3 protein: CASSSEGRGQNEQFF; CDR3 DNA: TGTGCCAGCAGCTCCGAAGGCAGGGGGCAAAATGAGCAGTTCTTC
clone size: once; V gene: TRBV2; D gene: NA; J gene: TRBJ2-4; CDR3 protein: CASSEQGILAKNIQYF; CDR3 DNA: TGTGCCAGCAGTGAACAGGGCATACTAGCCAAAAACATTCAGTACTTC
clone size: NA; V gene: TRBV29-1; D gene: NA; J gene: TRBJ1-2; CDR3 protein: CSVERGGSYTF; CDR3 DNA: TGCAGCGTTGAGAGGGGGGGTAGCTACACCTTC
clone size: NA; V gene: TRBV5-8; D gene: NA; J gene: TRBJ2-2; CDR3 protein: CASTLGVTGELFF; CDR3 DNA: TGTGCCAGCACCCTGGGAGTTACCGGGGAGCTGTTTTTT
clone size: NA; V gene: TRBV9; D gene: TRBD2; J gene: TRBJ2-1; CDR3 protein: CASSPTPLAESYEQFF; CDR3 DNA: TGTGCCAGCAGCCCCACCCCCCTAGCGGAGAGCTATGAGCAGTTCTTC
clone size: NA; V gene: TRBV28; D gene: TRBD2; J gene: TRBJ2-5; CDR3 protein: CASSVGLAGGIQKTQYF; CDR3 DNA: TGTGCCAGCAGTGTGGGACTAGCGGGAGGAATCCAAAAGACCCAGTACTTC
clone size: NA; V gene: TRBV11-1; D gene: NA; J gene: TRBJ2-4; CDR3 protein: CASSFRTVGLAKNIQYF; CDR3 DNA: TGTGCCAGCAGCTTTCGGACAGTTGGGTTGGCCAAAAACATTCAGTACTTC
clone size: NA; V gene: TRBV7-9; D gene: TRBD2; J gene: TRBJ2-1; CDR3 protein: CASSPTSGGYNEQFF; CDR3 DNA: TGTGCCAGCAGCCCCACTAGCGGGGGATACAATGAGCAGTTCTTC
clone size: few; V gene: TRBV2; D gene: NA; J gene: TRBJ1-6; CDR3 protein: CASRPILNSPLHF; CDR3 DNA: TGTGCCAGCAGGCCAATACTGAATTCACCCCTCCACTTT
clone size: NA; V gene: TRBV5-1; D gene: TRBD2; J gene: TRBJ2-7; CDR3 protein: CASSLAGTSVSLYEQYF; CDR3 DNA: TGCGCCAGCAGCTTGGCCGGAACTAGCGTCTCCCTTTACGAGCAGTACTTC
clone size: once; V gene: TRBV2; D gene: TRBD1; J gene: TRBJ1-3; CDR3 protein: CASRGDREGNTIYF; CDR3 DNA: TGTGCCAGCAGAGGGGACAGGGAGGGAAACACCATATATTTT
clone size: NA; V gene: TRBV18; D gene: NA; J gene: TRBJ1-3; CDR3 protein: CASSPLQGNSGNTIYF; CDR3 DNA: TGTGCCAGCTCTCCCTTACAGGGCAACTCTGGAAACACCATATATTTT
clone size: NA; V gene: TRBV2; D gene: TRBD1; J gene: TRBJ1-2; CDR3 protein: CASSERTGNYGYTF; CDR3 DNA: TGTGCCAGCAGTGAACGGACAGGGAATTATGGCTACACCTTC
clone size: NA; V gene: TRBV4-1; D gene: TRBD2; J gene: TRBJ2-1; CDR3 protein: CASSTHSGSSYNEQFF; CDR3 DNA: TGCGCCAGCAGCACACATAGCGGGAGCTCCTACAATGAGCAGTTCTTC
clone size: NA; V gene: TRBV2; D gene: TRBD1; J gene: TRBJ2-5; CDR3 protein: CASKVLGQYQETQYF; CDR3 DNA: TGTGCCAGCAAAGTTTTGGGACAGTATCAAGAGACCCAGTACTTC
clone size: NA; V gene: TRBV6-5; D gene: TRBD2; J gene: TRBJ2-5; CDR3 protein: CASRAARGLLDQYF; CDR3 DNA: TGTGCCAGCAGAGCGGCTAGGGGACTATTGGACCAGTACTTC
clone size: NA; V gene: TRBV7-9; D gene: NA; J gene: TRBJ2-3; CDR3 protein: CASPSQTDTQYF; CDR3 DNA: TGTGCCAGCCCCTCCCAGACAGATACGCAGTATTTT
clone size: NA; V gene: TRBV11-2; D gene: NA; J gene: TRBJ2-5; CDR3 protein: CASSFGERETQYF; CDR3 DNA: TGTGCCAGCAGCTTTGGCGAGAGGGAGACCCAGTACTTC
clone size: NA; V gene: TRBV14; D gene: NA; J gene: TRBJ2-2; CDR3 protein: CASRYSSQAGELFF; CDR3 DNA: TGTGCCAGCAGGTACTCGTCTCAGGCCGGGGAGCTGTTTTTT
clone size: NA; V gene: TRBV30; D gene: NA; J gene: TRBJ1-2; CDR3 protein: CAWSVRLGYGYTF; CDR3 DNA: TGTGCCTGGAGTGTACGGCTAGGCTATGGCTACACCTTC
clone size: NA; V gene: TRBV6-5; D gene: NA; J gene: TRBJ1-5; CDR3 protein: CASREQGHGNQPQHF; CDR3 DNA: TGTGCCAGCAGAGAACAGGGTCATGGCAATCAGCCCCAGCATTTT
clone size: NA; V gene: TRBV29-1; D gene: TRBD2; J gene: TRBJ2-7; CDR3 protein: CSVSQTSGRGEQYF; CDR3 DNA: TGCAGCGTTAGTCAGACTAGCGGGAGGGGCGAGCAGTACTTC
clone size: NA; V gene: TRBV7-9; D gene: TRBD2; J gene: TRBJ2-3; CDR3 protein: CASHIGLATSDTQYF; CDR3 DNA: TGTGCCAGCCACATAGGACTAGCGACCTCCGATACGCAGTATTTT
clone size: NA; V gene: TRBV27; D gene: TRBD1; J gene: TRBJ2-3; CDR3 protein: CAAGRGGWSTDTQYF; CDR3 DNA: TGTGCCGCCGGAAGAGGGGGCTGGAGCACAGATACGCAGTATTTT
clone size: NA; V gene: TRBV5-4; D gene: NA; J gene: TRBJ2-1; CDR3 protein: CASSLVSLNEQFF; CDR3 DNA: TGTGCCAGCAGCTTGGTAAGCCTCAATGAGCAGTTCTTC
clone size: NA; V gene: TRBV7-8; D gene: NA; J gene: TRBJ2-1; CDR3 protein: CASSLGQVSSYNEQFF; CDR3 DNA: TGTGCCAGCAGCTTAGGGCAGGTGAGCTCCTACAATGAGCAGTTCTTC
clone size: NA; V gene: TRBV7-3; D gene: NA; J gene: TRBJ1-3; CDR3 protein: CASSLSRGNTIYF; CDR3 DNA: TGTGCCAGCAGCTTAAGCCGGGGGAACACCATATATTTT
clone size: once; V gene: TRBV6-5; D gene: NA; J gene: TRBJ2-5; CDR3 protein: CASGKDSVGQETQYF; CDR3 DNA: TGTGCCAGCGGGAAGGACAGCGTGGGACAAGAGACCCAGTACTTC
clone size: few; V gene: TRBV5-1; D gene: NA; J gene: TRBJ1-1; CDR3 protein: CASSWEVGVMNTEAFF; CDR3 DNA: TGCGCCAGCAGCTGGGAAGTAGGGGTAATGAACACTGAAGCTTTCTTT
clone size: NA; V gene: TRBV10-2; D gene: TRBD2; J gene: TRBJ2-5; CDR3 protein: CASSEDWTSGGIGLGETQYF; CDR3 DNA: TGCGCCAGCAGTGAGGACTGGACTAGCGGGGGAATAGGGCTCGGAGAGACCCAGTACTTC
clone size: once; V gene: TRBV4-1; D gene: TRBD2; J gene: TRBJ2-7; CDR3 protein: CASSQVRTSGYEQYF; CDR3 DNA: TGCGCCAGCAGCCAAGTTAGGACTAGCGGCTACGAGCAGTACTTC
clone size: NA; V gene: TRBV30; D gene: TRBD1; J gene: TRBJ2-1; CDR3 protein: CAWSSPGVGQIYNEQFF; CDR3 DNA: TGTGCCTGGAGTTCCCCCGGGGTGGGACAGATATACAATGAGCAGTTCTTC
clone size: NA; V gene: TRBV5-1; D gene: NA; J gene: TRBJ2-3; CDR3 protein: CASSLKVASTDTQYF; CDR3 DNA: TGCGCCAGCAGCTTGAAAGTAGCGAGCACAGATACGCAGTATTTT
clone size: few; V gene: TRBV11-2; D gene: TRBD1; J gene: TRBJ2-7; CDR3 protein: CASSLPGQTSYEQYF; CDR3 DNA: TGTGCCAGCAGCCTTCCGGGACAGACGTCCTACGAGCAGTACTTC
clone size: NA; V gene: TRBV2; D gene: TRBD1; J gene: TRBJ2-6; CDR3 protein: CAILDRDRRSGANVLTF; CDR3 DNA: TGTGCCATTCTTGACCGGGACAGACGATCTGGGGCCAACGTCCTGACTTTC
clone size: NA; V gene: TRBV19; D gene: NA; J gene: TRBJ1-2; CDR3 protein: CASSNEGAYGYTF; CDR3 DNA: TGTGCCAGTAGCAACGAGGGAGCGTATGGCTACACCTTC
clone size: NA; V gene: TRBV10-2; D gene: TRBD2; J gene: TRBJ2-7; CDR3 protein: CASSETAPGLAIYEQYF; CDR3 DNA: TGCGCCAGCAGTGAGACAGCGCCAGGACTAGCGATTTACGAGCAGTACTTC
clone size: NA; V gene: TRBV10-3; D gene: NA; J gene: TRBJ1-5; CDR3 protein: CAISKTGQLDNQPQHF; CDR3 DNA: TGTGCCATCAGCAAAACAGGACAGCTCGACAATCAGCCCCAGCATTTT
clone size: NA; V gene: TRBV28; D gene: TRBD1; J gene: TRBJ1-1; CDR3 protein: CASSTGQGMGGNTEAFF; CDR3 DNA: TGTGCCAGCAGCACGGGACAGGGGATGGGTGGGAACACTGAAGCTTTCTTT
clone size: NA; V gene: TRBV4-2; D gene: NA; J gene: TRBJ1-3; CDR3 protein: CASSQDRMGPVSGNTIYF; CDR3 DNA: TGTGCCAGCAGCCAAGATCGGATGGGCCCCGTCTCTGGAAACACCATATATTTT
clone size: NA; V gene: TRBV11-2; D gene: NA; J gene: TRBJ2-7; CDR3 protein: CASSPRPESSYEQYF; CDR3 DNA: TGTGCCAGCAGCCCAAGACCGGAGTCTTCCTACGAGCAGTACTTC
clone size: NA; V gene: TRBV5-1; D gene: NA; J gene: TRBJ1-6; CDR3 protein: CASSLNPGTSNSPLHF; CDR3 DNA: TGCGCCAGCAGCCTAAATCCCGGGACATCCAATTCACCCCTCCACTTT
clone size: NA; V gene: TRBV29-1; D gene: NA; J gene: TRBJ2-6; CDR3 protein: CSVEERGSSGANVLTF; CDR3 DNA: TGCAGCGTTGAAGAAAGGGGGAGCTCTGGGGCCAACGTCCTGACTTTC
clone size: NA; V gene: TRBV4-1; D gene: TRBD2; J gene: TRBJ2-2; CDR3 protein: CASSLGLAGISTGELFF; CDR3 DNA: TGCGCCAGCAGCCTTGGACTAGCGGGAATAAGCACCGGGGAGCTGTTTTTT
clone size: once; V gene: TRBV19; D gene: TRBD1; J gene: TRBJ2-3; CDR3 protein: CASSIGETGPDTQYF; CDR3 DNA: TGTGCCAGTAGTATAGGGGAGACAGGGCCAGATACGCAGTATTTT
clone size: NA; V gene: TRBV23-1; D gene: TRBD1; J gene: TRBJ2-1; CDR3 protein: CASSRRARDRGLYEQFF; CDR3 DNA: TGCGCCAGCAGTCGGAGGGCCCGGGACAGGGGGCTCTATGAGCAGTTCTTC
clone size: NA; V gene: TRBV9; D gene: NA; J gene: TRBJ2-1; CDR3 protein: CASSVGGSFNEQFF; CDR3 DNA: TGTGCCAGCAGCGTAGGGGGCAGCTTCAATGAGCAGTTCTTC
clone size: few; V gene: TRBV6-5; D gene: TRBD1; J gene: TRBJ1-1; CDR3 protein: CASSDRESRAEAFF; CDR3 DNA: TGTGCCAGCAGTGACAGGGAGTCTAGAGCTGAAGCTTTCTTT
clone size: NA; V gene: TRBV29-1; D gene: TRBD1; J gene: TRBJ2-1; CDR3 protein: CSVEQTGQGDYNEQFF; CDR3 DNA: TGCAGCGTTGAGCAAACGGGACAGGGGGACTACAATGAGCAGTTCTTC